The 28 T cell receptor beta chains below come from one sample, sequenced in a study of blood T cell repertoires in COVID-19. Some clones are missing from TCRdb's copy, which holds only in-frame ones; the method was immunoSEQ multiplex PCR. Of a few hundred thousand clones in the sample, around 88% were seen once. Sequencing was carried out using PBMCs or T cells enriched from blood (not recorded which). These receptors were collected from a woman in her twenties or thirties who had been exposed to COVID-19.

The gene calls are TRBV21-1 and TRBJ1-5. TRBV21-1 is a listed pseudogene. This CDR3 has 17 amino acids. This CDR3 reads CASSKDKARASNQPQHF. The CDR3 coding sequence is TGTGCCAGCAGCAAAGATAAAGCGAGGGCCAGCAATCAGCCCCAGCATTTT.

The chain recombines TRBV19 with TRBJ2-6, with a possible D match to TRBD2 (5 bases). Trimming cost V 7 bases and J 2 bases, with 21 bases left between them. This CDR3 spans 18 amino acids. Germline-derived CDR1 and CDR2 are LNHDA and SQIVND (reference sequence). CDR3 in amino acids: CASTFEGPLGTGANVLTF. The CDR3 DNA is TGTGCCAGTACTTTTGAGGGCCCCCTCGGGACTGGGGCCAACGTCCTGACTTTC.

The V gene is TRBV6-5, the J gene TRBJ1-3; D is unclear. Germline CDR1 MNHEY, CDR2 SVGAGI. The CDR3 consists of 15 residues. Trimming stripped 7 bases from V and 4 bases from J, with 17 bases between. CDR3 nucleotide sequence: TGTGCCAGCACCCCTGGAAAGACGGGGGGAAACACCATATATTTT. Its translation is CASTPGKTGGNTIYF.

The chain has TRBV28 and TRBJ2-3; weak D call: TRBD2 (5 bases). V was clipped by 8 bases and J by 0 bases, with 6 bases between them. The CDR3 length is 12 residues. Germline V lookup: CDR1 MDHEN, CDR2 SYDVKM. Here the CDR3 reads CASRGSTDTQYF. The CDR3 nucleotides read TGTGCCAGCCGGGGTAGCACAGATACGCAGTATTTT.

The chain carries TRBV18 and TRBJ2-7; D is possibly TRBD1 (6 bases). The V and J ends lost 3 bases and 7 bases respectively, with 25 bases between them. This CDR3 has 17 amino acids. CDR1 is KGHSH, CDR2 LQKENI, per germline. The CDR3 is CASSPLAGTQTFGEQYF. CDR3 nucleotides: TGTGCCAGCTCACCCCTCGCCGGGACACAGACTTTTGGTGAGCAGTACTTC.

The chain recombines TRBV18 with TRBJ1-1; D perhaps matches TRBD1 (6 bases). This CDR3 contains 14 residues. The germline CDR1 and CDR2 sequences are KGHSH and LQKENI. Trimming pared 9 bases from V and 3 bases from J, leaving 17 bases between. CDR3 sequence reads: CASTPDRSHTEAFF. CDR3 DNA: TGTGCCAGTACCCCGGACAGAAGTCACACTGAAGCTTTCTTT.

CDR3 bases: TGTGCCGGACAGGGAGGCATGAACACTGAAGCTTTCTTT. It encodes CAGQGGMNTEAFF. The chain is built from TRBV25-1 and TRBJ1-1, with TRBD1 matching over 8 bases. Germline V gene sequence: CDR1 MGHDK, CDR2 SYGVNS. This CDR3 has 13 amino acids. V trimming: 11 bases; J trimming: 0 bases; junction bases outside the gene matches: 5.

This clone was seen a single time. The rearrangement joins TRBV6-5 to TRBJ1-6, with D perhaps TRBD1 (5 bases). The CDR3 consists of 14 residues. The germline CDR1 and CDR2 sequences are MNHEY and SVGAGI. The V gene lost 5 bases and the J gene lost 3 bases, with 8 bases spanning the gap. The CDR3, as DNA: TGTGCCAGCAGTCCGACAGACTATAATTCACCCCTCCACTTT. Protein sequence: CASSPTDYNSPLHF.

This sequence joins TRBV5-1 and TRBJ1-2; TRBD1 agrees at 7 bases. CDR3 length: 15 amino acids. Per germline, CDR1 SGHRS and CDR2 YFSETQ. Germline trimming cut 4 bases from V and 4 bases from J; bases unmatched to any gene: 10. CDR3 DNA sequence: TGCGCCAGCAGCCCACCGACCGGGACAGTCTATGGCTACACCTTC. It codes for CASSPPTGTVYGYTF. Based on the CDR3 plus reference TRBV5-1 and TRBJ1-2, the full variable domain is KAGVTQTPRYLIKTRGQQVTLSCSPISGHRSVSWYQQTPGQGLQFLFEYFSETQRNKGNFPGRFSGRQFSNSRSEMNVSTLELGDSALYLCASSPPTGTVYGYTFGSGTRLTVV.

The gene calls are TRBV2 and TRBJ2-5; no reliable D call. This CDR3 region has 14 residues. CDR1 and CDR2 (germline): SNHLY, FYNNEI. The germline V and J ends were trimmed by 3 bases and 1 base, with 9 bases remaining between them. The CDR3 protein is CASSERLLQETQYF. The CDR3 DNA reads TGTGCCAGCAGTGAGCGGCTGCTCCAAGAGACCCAGTACTTC.

V usage is TRBV7-9 and J usage is TRBJ2-3; 10 nucleotides agree with TRBD2. Per germline, CDR1 SEHNR and CDR2 FQNEAQ (reference sequence). The CDR3 totals 15 residues. V was pared by 5 bases and J by 3 bases, with 5 bases of the junction left unmatched. The CDR3 DNA reads as TGTGCCAGCAGCCTAGGACTAGCGGAAACAGATACGCAGTATTTT. Its translation is CASSLGLAETDTQYF.

This chain joins TRBV4-1 and TRBJ1-3; D uncertain. This CDR3 is built from 17 residues. The germline CDR1 and CDR2 sequences are MGHRA and YSYEKL. Trimming took off 0 bases at V and 0 bases at J, with 12 bases between the two ends. The CDR3 coding sequence is TGCGCCAGCAGCCAAGATCAGGAAGTTCACTCTGGAAACACCATATATTTT. Amino acid sequence: CASSQDQEVHSGNTIYF.

V and J are TRBV19 and TRBJ1-5; possibly TRBD1 for D (5 bases). This CDR3 contains 14 residues. V lost 8 bases and J lost 0, with 11 bases in between. Germline values: CDR1 LNHDA, CDR2 SQIVND (reference sequence). CDR3 sequence reads: CASAGPDSNQPQHF. The CDR3 bases are TGTGCCAGTGCGGGACCGGATAGCAATCAGCCCCAGCATTTT.

V is TRBV29-1 and J is TRBJ2-7; 9 positions agree with TRBD2. V lost 3 bases and J lost 3; bases outside the gene matches: 6. The CDR3 totals 14 residues. Germline CDR1 is SQVTM and CDR2 is ANQGSEA. CDR3 residues: CSVEAGGKVYEQYF. The CDR3 DNA reads TGCAGCGTTGAGGCGGGGGGGAAAGTCTACGAGCAGTACTTC.

A single count supports this clone. CDR3 sequence (DNA): TGTGCCAGCAGTTACAGGAGGGGGGGCCCGGCAGATACGCAGTATTTT. It codes for CASSYRRGGPADTQYF. The chain recombines TRBV6-5 with TRBJ2-3; D is possibly TRBD2 (7 bases). The V end was cut by 2 bases, the J end by 4 bases, with 16 bases between. Germline values: CDR1 MNHEY, CDR2 SVGAGI. The CDR3 length is 16 residues.

This clone was seen a few times. The chain joins TRBV11-1 to TRBJ2-2; the match to TRBD1 covers 7 bases. The V and J ends lost 3 bases and 0 bases, in that order; junction bases with no gene match: 1. The CDR3 consists of 15 residues. From germline, CDR1 is SGHAT and CDR2 FQDESV (reference sequence). In DNA form, the CDR3 reads TGTGCCAGCAGCTTGGGACAGACGAACACCGGGGAGCTGTTTTTT. Amino acid sequence: CASSLGQTNTGELFF.

The chain couples TRBV10-1 to TRBJ2-2, with 7 bases fitting TRBD1. Germline CDR1 and CDR2: WNHNN and SYGVQD (reference sequence). The V gene end was trimmed by 6 bases and the J gene end by 4 bases; junction bases not matched to a gene: 11. The CDR3 has 16 amino acids. The CDR3 DNA reads TGCGCCAGCAGCCACGAAGGCAGGGGGACCACCGGGGAGCTGTTTTTT. Protein product: CASSHEGRGTTGELFF.

With regard to this clone: This could be a read error, since a much larger clone is one nucleotide away. Different DNA sequences within this sample yield the same CDR3. The rearrangement joins TRBV19 to TRBJ2-7, with unresolved D. CDR3 length: 13 amino acids. The germline V and J ends were trimmed by 3 bases and 0 bases, with 6 bases remaining between them. The germline gives CDR1 LNHDA, CDR2 SQIVND (reference sequence). In DNA, the CDR3 is TGTGCCAGTAGTATTGCACTCTCCTACGAGCAGTACTTC. It is translated as CASSIALSYEQYF.

The rearrangement joins TRBV6-5 to TRBJ2-7; 7 bases line up with TRBD2. CDR3 length equals 15 residues. Losses at the gene ends were 6 bases for V and 3 bases for J; bases not matched to a gene: 11. Germline lookup yields CDR1 MNHEY and CDR2 SVGAGI. As DNA, the CDR3 is TGTGCCAGCAGGGCCGCGGGACTAAAGAACTACGAGCAGTACTTC. Amino acid sequence: CASRAAGLKNYEQYF.

Only one count was recorded for this clone. The chain employs TRBV27 and TRBJ2-7; TRBD1 matches 7 bases. From germline, CDR1 is MNHEY and CDR2 SMNVEV (reference sequence). The V segment lost 4 bases and the J segment 2 bases; nucleotides outside the gene matches: 5. CDR3 length: 14 residues. The CDR3 DNA is TGTGCCAGCAGTTATTACAGGGGCGCCTACGAGCAGTACTTC. Translated: CASSYYRGAYEQYF.

This clone was recorded a few times. The J gene is TRBJ2-7, the V gene TRBV29-1, with TRBD2 as a possible D gene (6 bases). The CDR3 has 14 amino acids. Trimming stripped 3 bases from V and 1 base from J, with 13 bases between. Germline V gene data show CDR1 as SQVTM and CDR2 as ANQGSEA. The CDR3: CSVETGVGSYEQYF. The CDR3 DNA sequence: TGCAGCGTTGAGACGGGGGTGGGTTCCTACGAGCAGTACTTC.

The chain combines TRBV5-1 with TRBJ2-1; 10 bases agree with TRBD2. The CDR3 runs to 17 residues. The germline CDR1 and CDR2 sequences are SGHRS and YFSETQ. Trimming took 0 bases from V and 7 from J; bases not matched to a gene: 10. The CDR3 loop reads CASSLVALAGAGNEQFF. CDR3 nucleotide sequence: TGCGCCAGCAGCTTGGTTGCTCTAGCGGGGGCGGGGAATGAGCAGTTCTTC.

This clone was counted a single time. This chain uses TRBV11-2 with TRBJ1-2, with unresolved D. Trimming shortened V by 3 bases and J by 2 bases, and 13 bases separated the two germline ends. This CDR3 has 15 residues. Germline CDR1 SGHAT, CDR2 FQNNGV. The CDR3 sequence is CASSFMYSSNYGYTF. As DNA, the CDR3 is TGTGCCAGCAGCTTCATGTACAGTTCGAACTATGGCTACACCTTC.

The gene calls are TRBV7-3 and TRBJ2-7; 7 nucleotides agree with TRBD2. Germline-derived CDR1 and CDR2 are SGHTA and FQGTGA. The CDR3 extends over 14 amino acids. J lost 6 bases, V lost 3 bases, and 8 bases had no gene match. CDR3 protein: CASSFYPTSAEQYF. DNA for the CDR3: TGTGCCAGCAGCTTCTACCCCACTAGCGCCGAGCAGTACTTC.

This clone is a singleton in its sample. This sequence joins TRBV6-6 and TRBJ2-5, with D perhaps TRBD2 (6 bases). In germline, CDR1 is MNHNY, CDR2 SVGAGI (reference sequence). With 8 bases removed from V and 5 bases from J, the gap between germline ends came to 18 bases. This CDR3 is built from 14 residues. CDR3 sequence reads: CASRYGAGRETQYF. DNA for the CDR3: TGTGCCAGCCGGTACGGGGCGGGGCGCGAGACCCAGTACTTC.

The chain has TRBV4-1 and TRBJ1-2; 7 bases are a match to TRBD1. This CDR3 region has 16 residues. After removal of 1 base from V and 3 bases from J, the junction contained 8 bases not matched to a gene. Per germline, CDR1 MGHRA and CDR2 YSYEKL. CDR3 nucleotides: TGCGCCAGCAGCCAAGGTGAAGGGGGCGCAGACTATGGCTACACCTTC. Its protein is CASSQGEGGADYGYTF.

The chain links TRBV5-8 to TRBJ1-5; TRBD1 aligns across 9 bases. This CDR3 contains 17 residues. With 4 bases clipped from V and 6 bases from J, the junction kept 14 bases outside the gene matches. Germline CDR1 SGHTS, CDR2 YDEGEE. The CDR3 sequence is CASSSLGYTGGGQPQHF. The CDR3 DNA sequence: TGTGCCAGCAGCAGCTTAGGGTACACAGGGGGCGGTCAGCCCCAGCATTTT.

The chain employs TRBV5-1 and TRBJ1-4, with a tentative D call TRBD1 (6 bases). The length of the CDR3 is 14 residues. CDR1 SGHRS and CDR2 YFSETQ come from the germline V gene. The V and J ends lost 3 bases and 4 bases respectively, with 10 bases between them. DNA of the CDR3: TGCGCCAGCAGCTCACAGGGATTTAATGAAAAACTGTTTTTT. Protein sequence: CASSSQGFNEKLFF.